The clone carrying this T cell receptor (beta chain) was observed a single time. This sample is drawn from a study of shared clonotypes between healthy human individuals. V was trimmed by 2 bases and J by 0 bases, leaving 14 bases between them. Germline V CDR1 and CDR2: SGHTA, FQGNSA. This CDR3 spans 17 amino acids. Here immunoSEQ multiplex PCR was the method, and the copy in TCRdb shows in-frame clones only, minus some. The sample contains about 1.1 million clones, 60% to 85% of which appear only once. The origin of this receptor is a man aged 18 to 29 in good health. Some clones in this sample may be carry-over from other donors' samples. Sequencing was performed on memory CD4+ T cells from PBMCs. The subset was: CD45RA-negative fraction. The chain recombines TRBV7-2 with TRBJ1-5; possible D gene TRBD1, 5 bases. CDR3 loop: CASSLRSGPYSNQPQHF. The CDR3 nucleotides read TGTGCCAGCAGCTTACGGTCAGGGCCCTATAGCAATCAGCCCCAGCATTTT.